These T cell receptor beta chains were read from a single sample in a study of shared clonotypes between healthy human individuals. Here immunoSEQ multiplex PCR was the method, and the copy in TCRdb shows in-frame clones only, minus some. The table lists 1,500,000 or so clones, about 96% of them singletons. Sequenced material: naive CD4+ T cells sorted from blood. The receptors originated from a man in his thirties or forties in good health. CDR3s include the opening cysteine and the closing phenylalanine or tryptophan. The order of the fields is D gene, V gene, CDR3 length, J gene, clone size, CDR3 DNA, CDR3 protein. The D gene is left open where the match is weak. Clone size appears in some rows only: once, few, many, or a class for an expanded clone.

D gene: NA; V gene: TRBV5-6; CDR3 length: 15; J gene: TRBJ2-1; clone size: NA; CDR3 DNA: TGTGCCAGCACCTTCAGCCCAGAAGTTGACCATGAGCAGTTCTTC; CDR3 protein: CASTFSPEVDHEQFF
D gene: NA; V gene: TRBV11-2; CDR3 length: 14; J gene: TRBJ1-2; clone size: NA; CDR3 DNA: TGTGCCAGCAGCTTAGACCCGCAGGGGTGGGGCTACACCTTC; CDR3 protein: CASSLDPQGWGYTF
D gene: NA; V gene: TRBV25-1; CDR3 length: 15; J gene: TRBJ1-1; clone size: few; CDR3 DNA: TGTGCCAGCAGCGACGTCAGGGGATTGGGCACTGAAGCTTTCTTT; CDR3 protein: CASSDVRGLGTEAFF
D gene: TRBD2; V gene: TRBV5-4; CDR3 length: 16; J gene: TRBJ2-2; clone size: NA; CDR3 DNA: TGTGCCAGCAGCGGGGGACTAGCGGAGAACACCGGGGAGCTGTTTTTT; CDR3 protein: CASSGGLAENTGELFF
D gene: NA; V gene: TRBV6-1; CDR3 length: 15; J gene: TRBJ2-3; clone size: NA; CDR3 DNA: TGTGCCAGCAGTGAACTAGCCAGGCGCACAGATACGCAGTATTTT; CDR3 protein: CASSELARRTDTQYF
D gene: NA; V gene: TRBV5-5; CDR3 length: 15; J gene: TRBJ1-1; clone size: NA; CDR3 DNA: TGTGCCAGCAGCGACTGGACAGCCATGAACACTGAAGCTTTCTTT; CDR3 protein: CASSDWTAMNTEAFF
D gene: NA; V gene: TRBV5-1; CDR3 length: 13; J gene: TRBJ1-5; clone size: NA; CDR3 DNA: TGCGCCAGCAGCAAGGACAGCAATCAGCCCCAGCATTTT; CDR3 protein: CASSKDSNQPQHF
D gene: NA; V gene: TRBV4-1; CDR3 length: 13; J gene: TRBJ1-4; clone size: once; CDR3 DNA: TGCGCCAGCACCCTGATAACGGGGGGAAAACTGTTTTTT; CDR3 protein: CASTLITGGKLFF
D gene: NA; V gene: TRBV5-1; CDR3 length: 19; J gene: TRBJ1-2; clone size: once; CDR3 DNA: TGCGCCAGCAGCTTGGGCCCGCAGGGGCGACAAACTGCAAACTATGGCTACACCTTC; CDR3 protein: CASSLGPQGRQTANYGYTF
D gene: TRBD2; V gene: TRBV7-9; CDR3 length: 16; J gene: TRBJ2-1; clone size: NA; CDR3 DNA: TGTGCCAGCAGTGTGGGACTAGCGGGAGTTTCCAATGAGCAGTTCTTC; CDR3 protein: CASSVGLAGVSNEQFF
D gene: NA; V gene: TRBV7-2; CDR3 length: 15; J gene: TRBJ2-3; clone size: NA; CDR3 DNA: TGTGCCAGCAGCTCGGTCGCTGGGAGCACAGATACGCAGTATTTT; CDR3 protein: CASSSVAGSTDTQYF
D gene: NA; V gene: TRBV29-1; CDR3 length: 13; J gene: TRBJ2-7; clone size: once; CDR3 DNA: TGCAGCGTTGCTCACAGGCAAACCTACGAGCAGTACTTC; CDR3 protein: CSVAHRQTYEQYF
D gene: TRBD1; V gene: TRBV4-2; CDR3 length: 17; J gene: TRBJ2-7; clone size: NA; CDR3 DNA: TGTGCCAGCAGCCAAGGATTTGGGACAGGGGGGATGCACGAGCAGTACTTC; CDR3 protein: CASSQGFGTGGMHEQYF
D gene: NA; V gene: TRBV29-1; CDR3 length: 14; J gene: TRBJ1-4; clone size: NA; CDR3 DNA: TGCAGCGTCGTCACAGGGCCTTCTAATGAAAAACTGTTTTTT; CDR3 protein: CSVVTGPSNEKLFF
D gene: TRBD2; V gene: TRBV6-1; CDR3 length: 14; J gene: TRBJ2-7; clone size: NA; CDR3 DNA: TGTGCCAGCAGTGCCAGCGGGAGGTTGGGCGAGCAGTACTTC; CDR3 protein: CASSASGRLGEQYF
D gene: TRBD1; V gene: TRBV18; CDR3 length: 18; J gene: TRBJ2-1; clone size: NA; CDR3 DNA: TGTGCCAGCTCACCCTTGGGACAGGGGGCGATCACCTACAATGAGCAGTTCTTC; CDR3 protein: CASSPLGQGAITYNEQFF